This T cell receptor beta chain was found in a study of shared clonotypes between healthy human individuals. The wider study: In total, the donors were a couple of women and a few men aged 18 to 49.

The authors loaded around 200 ng DNA, around 32,000 T cell genomes, into sorted-subset replicate PCRs. The protocol was immunoSEQ multiplex PCR, while the TCRdb copy is restricted to in-frame clones and leaves out a portion. The sample has 1,400,000 or so clones, just under 99% seen once. Study-level results: Clonotypes that were shared across a few donors made up about 5.1% of naive CD4 clonotypes. Generally, estimated richness proved larger in naive subsets than it did in memory subsets.

Germline V lookup: CDR1 SQVTM, CDR2 ANQGSEA. This CDR3 spans 13 amino acids. J gave up 6 bases and V 7 bases, and 5 bases lay outside the gene matches. Turning to this clone: Its antigen is not identified.

V gene TRBV29-1 combines with J gene TRBJ2-1, with 11 nucleotides matching TRBD2. This clonotype was obtained from a man aged 25-45 years in good health. Material: naive CD4+ T cells sorted from blood. Subset given: CD45RA+ positively selected. The CDR3 reads CSGGLAVLNEQFF. The DNA of the CDR3 is TGCAGCGGGGGACTAGCGGTACTCAATGAGCAGTTCTTC.